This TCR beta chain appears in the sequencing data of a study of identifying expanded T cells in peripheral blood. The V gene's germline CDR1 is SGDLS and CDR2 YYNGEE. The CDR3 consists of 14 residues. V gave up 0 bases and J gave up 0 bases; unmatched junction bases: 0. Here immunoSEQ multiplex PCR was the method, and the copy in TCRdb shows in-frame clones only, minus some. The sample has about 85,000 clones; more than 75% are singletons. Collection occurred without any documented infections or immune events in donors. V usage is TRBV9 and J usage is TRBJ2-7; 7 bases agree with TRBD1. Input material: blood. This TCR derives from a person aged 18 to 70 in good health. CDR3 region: CASSVEGASYEQYF. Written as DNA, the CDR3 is TGTGCCAGCAGCGTAGAGGGGGCCTCCTACGAGCAGTACTTC.